The 21 T cell receptor beta chains below all came from one sample that was sequenced in a study of OX40 agonist ivuxolimab in advanced cancers. The assay was immunoSEQ multiplex PCR, and TCRdb's table has in-frame clones only and misses some. The sample comprises about 76,000 clones, roughly 85% of which are singletons, and roughly 5.5% rests with the top ten. Sequenced material: CD4+ or CD8+ T cells sorted from blood, taken in a trial of the OX40 agonist ivuxolimab. The source of these receptors is an adult with an advanced solid tumor such as melanoma, head and neck, liver or kidney cancer.

The V and J genes are TRBV7-9 and TRBJ2-3; TRBD2 matches at 12 bases. Germline-derived CDR1 and CDR2 are SEHNR and FQNEAQ (reference sequence). Trimming removed 2 bases from V and 6 bases from J; junction bases left unmatched: 15. The CDR3 runs 19 residues. CDR3 residues: CASSLRTGASGGAWDTQYF. The CDR3, as DNA: TGTGCCAGCAGCTTACGGACAGGGGCTAGCGGGGGGGCATGGGATACGCAGTATTTT.

The CDR3 reads CASSLARGLYGYTF. CDR3 DNA sequence: TGTGCCAGCAGCTTAGCGCGAGGGCTCTATGGCTACACCTTC. V gene TRBV7-2 combines with J gene TRBJ1-2; no reliable D call. The germline V and J ends were trimmed by 0 bases and 4 bases, with 9 bases remaining between them. Germline V CDR1 and CDR2: SGHTA, FQGNSA. The CDR3 is 14 residues long.

A note on this clone: Other DNA sequences in this sample translate to the same CDR3. The V call is TRBV29-1, the J call TRBJ1-1, with D maybe TRBD1 (6 bases). The length of the CDR3 is 12 residues. The germline V gene encodes CDR1 SQVTM and CDR2 ANQGSEA. The V end lost 4 bases, the J end lost 1 base, and 7 bases lay between the germline ends. The CDR3 coding sequence is TGCAGCGTTGGGGGACAGAACACTGAAGCTTTCTTT. Its translation is CSVGGQNTEAFF.

This chain connects TRBV18 to TRBJ1-2; no definite D call. Trimming pared 3 bases from V and 3 bases from J, leaving 8 bases between. The CDR3 has 13 residues. Germline V CDR1 and CDR2: KGHSH, LQKENI. CDR3 loop: CASSPLADYGYTF. CDR3 sequence (DNA): TGTGCCAGCTCACCCCTGGCAGACTATGGCTACACCTTC.

The chain combines TRBV15 with TRBJ2-3; D unclear. CDR3 length: 13 amino acids. Per the germline V gene, CDR1 is LNHNV and CDR2 is YYDKDF (reference sequence). The V end lost 1 base, the J end lost 10 bases, and 12 bases lay between the germline ends. The CDR3 DNA reads TGTGCCACCAGCAGAGGGGCCACAACGTCGCAGTATTTT. Amino acid sequence: CATSRGATTSQYF.

This clone was found once. The V gene is TRBV7-2, the J gene TRBJ2-7; perhaps TRBD2 as D (6 bases). V was pared by 1 base and J by 3 bases, with 13 bases between. The CDR3 spans 15 residues. Germline V gene sequence: CDR1 SGHTA, CDR2 FQGNSA. CDR3 loop: CASSLDVGTYYEQYF. Here the CDR3 DNA reads TGTGCCAGCAGCTTAGATGTCGGGACTTACTACGAGCAGTACTTC.

The chain recombines TRBV15 with TRBJ1-2; D gene unclear. This CDR3 region has 16 residues. V gave up 3 bases and J gave up 9 bases, with 23 bases separating them. Per germline, CDR1 LNHNV and CDR2 YYDKDF (reference sequence). The CDR3: CATSSVGGRFDVRYTF. DNA of the CDR3: TGTGCCACCAGCAGTGTTGGTGGGCGCTTCGACGTCCGCTACACCTTC.

This chain connects TRBV7-8 to TRBJ1-2; D might be TRBD1 (5 bases). Germline V gene sequence: CDR1 SGHVS, CDR2 FQNEAQ. Trimming removed 3 bases at V and 4 bases at J, with 12 bases between. This CDR3 comprises 14 residues. This CDR3 reads CASSFTGEGYGYTF. CDR3 sequence (DNA): TGTGCCAGCAGCTTTACAGGTGAAGGCTATGGCTACACCTTC.

The rearrangement joins TRBV7-2 to TRBJ2-1; 10 bases are a match to TRBD2. CDR1 is SGHTA, CDR2 FQGNSA, per germline. With V trimmed by 5 bases and J by 9 bases, 16 bases remained unmatched. The CDR3 totals 17 residues. DNA of the CDR3: TGTGCCAGCAGCCCCGAGCGGGGGGGCCGACGACTTGGTGAGCAGTTCTTC. Residues: CASSPERGGRRLGEQFF.

Only one count was recorded for this clone. CDR3 in amino acids: CASSLPGLAVNSGELFF. The CDR3 coding sequence is TGTGCCAGCAGTCTGCCGGGACTAGCGGTTAATTCCGGGGAGCTGTTTTTT. The chain employs TRBV5-6 and TRBJ2-2; 11 bases line up with TRBD2. The CDR3 runs 17 residues. Trimming took 5 bases from V and 6 from J; bases not matched to a gene: 12. The V gene's germline CDR1 is SGHDT and CDR2 YYEEEE.

The V and J genes are TRBV4-3 and TRBJ1-2; tentatively, D is TRBD1 (5 bases). There are 15 residues in the CDR3. The V gene lost 0 bases and the J gene lost 2 bases, with 10 bases spanning the gap. Germline values: CDR1 LGHNA, CDR2 YSLEER. CDR3 in amino acids: CASSQEGEINYGYTF. The CDR3 nucleotides are TGCGCCAGCAGCCAAGAGGGGGAGATCAACTATGGCTACACCTTC.

This chain connects TRBV6-5 to TRBJ2-5; possibly TRBD1 for D (5 bases). CDR1 is MNHEY, CDR2 SVGAGI, per germline. The CDR3 sequence is 15 residues long. Trimming stripped 6 bases from V and 1 base from J, with 15 bases between. CDR3 in DNA: TGTGCCAGCAGCTTACAACCGACAGCCCAAGAGACCCAGTACTTC. Its translation: CASSLQPTAQETQYF.

The CDR3 is CASSLAREVGGYTF. Written as DNA, the CDR3 is TGCGCCAGCAGCTTGGCCAGGGAGGTTGGTGGCTACACCTTC. The rearrangement uses TRBV5-1 and TRBJ1-2; D might be TRBD1 (5 bases). Germline loops: CDR1 SGHRS, CDR2 YFSETQ. The germline V and J ends were trimmed by 0 bases and 7 bases, with 13 bases remaining between them. The CDR3 consists of 14 residues.

The genes are TRBV19 and TRBJ2-2, with 7 bases fitting TRBD2. After removal of 9 bases from V and 5 bases from J, the junction contained 9 bases not matched to a gene. This CDR3 region has 14 residues. Per germline, CDR1 LNHDA and CDR2 SQIVND (reference sequence). Here the CDR3 DNA reads TGTGCCAGCAAGCGGGGAGAGGCAACCGGGGAGCTGTTTTTT. Translating it yields CASKRGEATGELFF.

The rearrangement links TRBV11-3 to TRBJ2-2, with 9 nucleotides matching TRBD2. The CDR3 runs to 16 residues. From germline, CDR1 is SGHNT and CDR2 YENEEA. After removal of 1 base from V and 2 bases from J, the junction contained 2 bases not matched to a gene. The CDR3 sequence is CASSLGLAVNTGELFF. The CDR3 bases are TGTGCCAGCAGCTTAGGACTAGCGGTTAACACCGGGGAGCTGTTTTTT.

This clone was counted only a few times. The chain couples TRBV5-1 to TRBJ2-7; D possibly corresponds to TRBD1 (5 bases). Trimming stripped 3 bases from V and 12 bases from J, with 22 bases between. Germline CDR1 is SGHRS and CDR2 is YFSETQ. The CDR3 totals 14 residues. The CDR3 reads CASSSPKIDSAGYF. The CDR3, as DNA: TGCGCCAGCAGCTCACCAAAAATAGACAGCGCTGGGTACTTC.

The gene calls are TRBV6-1 and TRBJ1-1; 7 bases align to TRBD1. This CDR3 spans 14 amino acids. V dropped 10 bases and J dropped 3; count of bases not matched to a gene: 11. Germline values: CDR1 MNHNS, CDR2 SASEGT. The CDR3 DNA reads TGTGCCAACGAGAAAACAGGGGAAGACACTGAAGCTTTCTTT. Translation gives CANEKTGEDTEAFF.

This chain joins TRBV9 and TRBJ2-1, with D possibly being TRBD2 (5 bases). There are 12 residues in the CDR3. The V gene lost 0 bases and the J gene lost 7 bases, with 5 bases spanning the gap. Germline CDR1 is SGDLS and CDR2 is YYNGEE. CDR3 bases: TGTGCCAGCAGCGTAGGGACTAATGAGCAGTTCTTC. It encodes CASSVGTNEQFF. Complete variable domain (other parts from reference TRBV9 and TRBJ2-1): DSGVTQTPKHLITATGQRVTLRCSPRSGDLSVYWYQQSLDQGLQFLIQYYNGEERAKGNILERFSAQQFPDLHSELNLSSLELGDSALYFCASSVGTNEQFFGPGTRLTVL.

The chain is built from TRBV5-4 and TRBJ2-7, with TRBD1 matching 7 bases. The germline V gene has CDR1 SGHNT and CDR2 YYREEE (reference sequence). This CDR3 is built from 13 residues. With V trimmed by 4 bases and J by 5 bases, 6 bases remained unmatched. CDR3 protein: CASSPSTGNEQYF. The CDR3 DNA is TGTGCCAGCAGCCCCTCGACAGGGAACGAGCAGTACTTC.

V gene TRBV19 combines with J gene TRBJ1-1; TRBD1 agrees at 7 bases. J gave up 6 bases and V 6 bases, and 7 bases lay outside the gene matches. The CDR3 is 13 residues long. In germline, CDR1 is LNHDA, CDR2 SQIVND (reference sequence). CDR3 in DNA: TGTGCCAGTAGCCCATCTACAGGGGCTGAAGCTTTCTTT. Protein: CASSPSTGAEAFF.

This clone was found once. The chain uses TRBV6-1 and TRBJ2-1; D uncertain. V lost 1 base, J lost 9 bases, and 10 bases lay in between. Per the germline V gene, CDR1 is MNHNS and CDR2 is SASEGT. CDR3 length: 13 amino acids. Here the CDR3 DNA reads TGTGCCAGCAGTGAAGGGGGTCCAAGTGAGCAGTTCTTC. Translating gives CASSEGGPSEQFF.